The next 14 T cell receptor beta chains were all read from a single sample in a study of cytomegalovirus exposure and HLA in healthy donors. The PCR was carried out with 60 Vbeta primers and 13 Jbeta primers. The method was immunoSEQ multiplex PCR; TCRdb's version includes in-frame clones alone and lacks a portion of them. The sample records more than 85,000 clones, approximately 79% being singletons. The material sequenced was PBMCs. These receptors came from a man aged 25-45 years in good health and CMV-seropositive.

The gene calls are TRBV7-9 and TRBJ2-3, with unresolved D. The CDR3 contains 15 residues. Trimming left V 0 bases short and J 4 bases short, with 11 bases between. Per the germline V gene, CDR1 is SEHNR and CDR2 is FQNEAQ (reference sequence). The CDR3 is CASSLADGGADTQYF. In DNA, the CDR3 is TGTGCCAGCAGCTTAGCAGACGGCGGTGCAGATACGCAGTATTTT.

V and J are TRBV6-5 and TRBJ1-6; 12 nucleotides align to TRBD1. Germline CDR1 reads MNHEY; CDR2 reads SVGAGI. The V and J ends lost 6 bases and 10 bases, in that order; junction bases with no gene match: 7. The CDR3 has 15 amino acids. Written as DNA, the CDR3 is TGTGCCAGCAGCGCCGGGACAGGGGGCCAGTCACCCCTCCACTTT. Residues: CASSAGTGGQSPLHF.

The chain has TRBV4-1 and TRBJ2-5; perhaps TRBD2 as D (5 bases). This CDR3 region has 15 residues. The germline V and J ends were trimmed by 2 bases and 8 bases, with 18 bases remaining between them. Germline CDR1 reads MGHRA; CDR2 reads YSYEKL. The CDR3 region is CASSQPLGVSGTQYF. Written as DNA, the CDR3 is TGCGCCAGCAGCCAACCTTTGGGAGTCAGTGGCACCCAGTACTTC.

This clone was seen a few times. The J gene is TRBJ2-5, the V gene TRBV30; D uncertain. V lost 1 base and J 0 bases, leaving 3 bases between the germline ends. Germline CDR1 GTSNPN, CDR2 SVGIG (reference sequence). The CDR3 runs to 12 residues. CDR3 loop: CAWSADQETQYF. The CDR3, as DNA: TGTGCCTGGAGTGCAGACCAAGAGACCCAGTACTTC.

The V call is TRBV7-9, the J call TRBJ2-2, with TRBD2 matching 10 bases. The CDR3 runs to 16 residues. Germline trimming cut 4 bases from V and 5 bases from J; bases unmatched to any gene: 7. CDR1 is SEHNR, CDR2 FQNEAQ, per germline (reference sequence). The CDR3 DNA sequence: TGTGCCAGCAGCTCCGAAGCGGGGGGGCGTACCGGGGAGCTGTTTTTT. It is translated as CASSSEAGGRTGELFF.

V is TRBV9 and J is TRBJ2-7, with D perhaps matching TRBD2 (6 bases). CDR3 length equals 16 residues. The germline V gene has CDR1 SGDLS and CDR2 YYNGEE. V lost 0 bases and J 3 bases, leaving 16 bases between the germline ends. As DNA, the CDR3 is TGTGCCAGCAGCGTAGCTTCGGGGGTGCCCAACTACGAGCAGTACTTC. Its protein product is CASSVASGVPNYEQYF. The variable domain in full, completed from reference TRBV9 and TRBJ2-7, reads DSGVTQTPKHLITATGQRVTLRCSPRSGDLSVYWYQQSLDQGLQFLIQYYNGEERAKGNILERFSAQQFPDLHSELNLSSLELGDSALYFCASSVASGVPNYEQYFGPGTRLTVT.

This chain connects TRBV7-2 to TRBJ1-6, with a tentative D call TRBD1 (5 bases). Germline CDR1 SGHTA, CDR2 FQGNSA. The germline V and J ends were trimmed by 8 bases and 2 bases, with 16 bases remaining between them. The CDR3 covers 16 residues. The CDR3: CASQNGGVPYNSPLHF. CDR3 nucleotides: TGTGCCAGCCAGAACGGGGGAGTGCCCTATAATTCACCCCTCCACTTT.

V and J are TRBV2 and TRBJ1-2; D may be TRBD1 (6 bases). CDR3 length: 14 residues. Between the trimmed V and J ends, which lost 4 bases and 2 bases, there was a span of 11 bases. Germline-derived CDR1 and CDR2 are SNHLY and FYNNEI. CDR3 nucleotide sequence: TGTGCCAGCAGTGTCGAGGGGGGGAACTATGGCTACACCTTC. It encodes CASSVEGGNYGYTF.

The chain links TRBV4-1 to TRBJ1-5; D is perhaps TRBD1 (6 bases). Germline CDR1 MGHRA, CDR2 YSYEKL. The CDR3 is made up of 18 amino acids. V was pared by 3 bases and J by 1 base, with 19 bases between. CDR3: CASSHYSQGRSSNQPQHF. CDR3 nucleotide sequence: TGCGCCAGCAGCCACTATTCACAGGGTCGGTCGAGCAATCAGCCCCAGCATTTT.

This clone was detected once. The chain recombines TRBV2 with TRBJ2-7; D possibly corresponds to TRBD2 (5 bases). V gave up 6 bases and J gave up 5 bases, with 11 bases separating them. From germline, CDR1 is SNHLY and CDR2 FYNNEI. This CDR3 has 12 residues. CDR3 sequence (DNA): TGTGCCAGCAGCGCGTGGAGGAACGAGCAGTACTTC. Residues: CASSAWRNEQYF.

This rearrangement joins TRBV27 to TRBJ1-2, with no clear D. The germline CDR1 and CDR2 sequences are MNHEY and SMNVEV (reference sequence). The CDR3 loop spans 15 amino acids. The V and J ends lost 2 bases and 5 bases respectively, with 15 bases between them. CDR3 loop: CASSLRGKNGYGYTF. The DNA of the CDR3 is TGTGCCAGCAGTTTAAGAGGGAAGAATGGGTATGGCTACACCTTC.

J is TRBJ1-5 and V is TRBV28; D remains unclear. V was pared by 6 bases and J by 4 bases, with 7 bases between. CDR1 and CDR2 from the germline V gene are MDHEN and SYDVKM. The CDR3 consists of 12 residues. The CDR3 sequence: CASRERNQPQHF. The CDR3 nucleotides read TGTGCCAGCAGGGAGAGAAATCAGCCCCAGCATTTT.

This chain links TRBV28 with TRBJ2-7; TRBD2 is a possible D gene (5 bases). This CDR3 comprises 13 residues. Trimming pared 8 bases from V and 5 bases from J, leaving 16 bases between. Germline assignment: CDR1 MDHEN and CDR2 SYDVKM. The CDR3 bases are TGTGCCAGCGCTGGAGGCGGTTTGGACGAGCAGTACTTC. This gives the protein CASAGGGLDEQYF.

The V gene is TRBV5-1, the J gene TRBJ1-6; no reliable D call. There are 13 residues in the CDR3. The germline V gene has CDR1 SGHRS and CDR2 YFSETQ. V dropped 4 bases and J dropped 8 bases, with 10 bases sitting between them. The CDR3: CASSQVDDSPLHF. In DNA, the CDR3 is TGCGCCAGCAGCCAGGTCGACGATTCACCCCTCCACTTT.